This T cell receptor (beta chain) was captured in a study of T-cell reconstitution after alpha-beta-depleted transplantation in children. Whole-study results and caveats: Newly produced T cells mostly accounted for T-cell counts and diversity one year post-transplant. Surviving recipient cells, namely T cells and thymic progenitors, were the source of high day-60 TCRbeta diversity in some patients.

This CDR3 comprises 16 residues. Trimming removed 1 base from V and 4 bases from J; junction bases left unmatched: 8. CDR1 and CDR2 (germline): SGHVS, FNYEAQ. During its preparation, the TCRbeta library received unique molecular identifiers. TCRdb called the PCR reads again in MiXCR, with one record for every CDR3 protein. The sample shows 400,000 to 450,000 distinct CDR3 sequences, around 46% of them seen only once. This clonotype was seen at least ten times. The antigen is not known. The sample consisted of PBMCs, taken before TCRalphabeta/CD19-depleted stem cell transplant. This TCR was sampled from a girl between 2 and 10 years old with aplastic anemia, due to receive a stem cell transplant. V usage is TRBV7-6 and J usage is TRBJ2-7, with 9 bases that match TRBD2. For the CDR3, the DNA is TGTGCCAGCAGCTTAGAGCCAGCGGGAGGTTCGTACGAGCAGTACTTC. Residues: CASSLEPAGGSYEQYF.